The 29 T cell receptor beta chains presented below share a single source sample, sequenced in a study of T cells in localized non-small cell lung cancer. The data were produced by immunoSEQ multiplex PCR, yet TCRdb's version contains in-frame clones alone and is incomplete. The table lists around 64,000 clones, 85% to 90% of them singletons, with roughly a fifth in the top ten. Here the sequenced sample was peripheral blood, taken before any cancer treatment. These receptors were collected from a man between 35 and 75 years old with stage I squamous cell lung carcinoma.

The rearrangement uses TRBV9 and TRBJ2-1; D not certain. V lost 3 bases and J 1 base, leaving 14 bases between the germline ends. CDR1 SGDLS and CDR2 YYNGEE come from the germline V gene. The CDR3 length is 16 residues. CDR3 residues: CASSAPRASSYNEQFF. CDR3 bases: TGTGCCAGCAGCGCCCCTAGGGCCTCGTCCTACAATGAGCAGTTCTTC.

The V call is TRBV4-3, the J call TRBJ2-7; D could derive from TRBD1 or TRBD2 (5 bases each). This CDR3 contains 15 residues. Germline CDR1 and CDR2: LGHNA and YSLEER. V shed 4 bases and J shed 2 bases, with 15 bases lying between them. CDR3 nucleotide sequence: TGCGCCAGCAGCCTGGGCCCGACAGCGGCCTACGAGCAGTACTTC. Translation: CASSLGPTAAYEQYF.

V gene TRBV2 combines with J gene TRBJ1-2; 10 positions agree with TRBD1. The V segment lost 5 bases and the J segment 7 bases; nucleotides outside the gene matches: 4. There are 13 residues in the CDR3. Germline CDR1 and CDR2: SNHLY and FYNNEI. The CDR3 region has the DNA TGTGCCAGCAGTTACCGGGACAGGGGTGGCTACACCTTC. Its protein product is CASSYRDRGGYTF.

The chain couples TRBV7-3 to TRBJ2-7; D gene uncertain. The CDR3 covers 11 residues. In germline, CDR1 is SGHTA, CDR2 FQGTGA. The ends were cut back, 5 bases at V and 6 bases at J, with 8 bases in the middle. The CDR3 sequence is CASSKGFEQYF. The CDR3 nucleotides are TGTGCCAGCAGCAAAGGGTTCGAGCAGTACTTC.

CDR3 sequence (DNA): TGTGCCAGCAGCTACCTTTTGCAGGGGGCGGCTGAAGCTTTCTTT. It codes for CASSYLLQGAAEAFF. The chain has TRBV6-5 and TRBJ1-1; 8 positions match TRBD1. With V trimmed by 6 bases and J by 6 bases, 12 bases remained unmatched. CDR1 is MNHEY, CDR2 SVGAGI, per germline. The CDR3 extends over 15 amino acids.

This clone was counted a few times. The chain recombines TRBV19 with TRBJ2-2, with D perhaps TRBD1 (6 bases). V was pared by 2 bases and J by 2 bases, with 9 bases between. Germline CDR1 and CDR2: LNHDA and SQIVND (reference sequence). There are 15 residues in the CDR3. CDR3 residues: CASSITGTNTGELFF. CDR3 in DNA: TGTGCCAGTAGTATAACGGGGACAAACACCGGGGAGCTGTTTTTT.

The gene calls are TRBV7-2 and TRBJ2-4, with 8 positions matching TRBD1. This CDR3 has 14 amino acids. V shed 5 bases, J shed 5 bases, and the junction held 5 bases outside the gene matches. Germline CDR1 reads SGHTA; CDR2 reads FQGNSA. In DNA, the CDR3 is TGTGCCAGCAGCCCTCGGACAGGGCAAAACATTCAGTACTTC. Translation gives CASSPRTGQNIQYF.

V usage is TRBV5-5 and J usage is TRBJ2-5; D uncertain. This CDR3 comprises 14 residues. Trimming shortened V by 0 bases and J by 5 bases, and 11 bases separated the two germline ends. Germline V gives CDR1 SGHKS, CDR2 YYEKEE (reference sequence). The CDR3 nucleotides read TGTGCCAGCAGCTTGGCCCCTAGGACGGAGACCCAGTACTTC. This gives the protein CASSLAPRTETQYF.

The CDR3 loop is CASSQRGGRVEQPQHF. CDR3 sequence (DNA): TGCGCCAGCAGCCAAAGGGGGGGGAGGGTAGAGCAGCCCCAGCATTTT. This chain connects TRBV4-3 to TRBJ1-5; D might be TRBD1 (6 bases). Germline lookup yields CDR1 LGHNA and CDR2 YSLEER. This CDR3 has 16 amino acids. The V gene lost 2 bases and the J gene lost 7 bases, with 18 bases spanning the gap.

The gene calls are TRBV28 and TRBJ2-7, with D maybe TRBD2 (5 bases). Trimming stripped 2 bases from V and 4 bases from J, with 18 bases between. The germline V gene has CDR1 MDHEN and CDR2 SYDVKM. The CDR3 totals 16 residues. Here the CDR3 DNA reads TGTGCCAGCAGTTTAGTGTCAGTTGCGGGTAAATACGAGCAGTACTTC. Its translation: CASSLVSVAGKYEQYF.

The chain combines TRBV7-2 with TRBJ2-7; weak D call: TRBD2 (6 bases). The CDR3 consists of 14 residues. Germline lookup yields CDR1 SGHTA and CDR2 FQGNSA. V was cut by 2 bases and J by 2 bases, with 10 bases left in between. Here the CDR3 DNA reads TGTGCCAGCAGCTTAAGGAGGGCTACCTACGAGCAGTACTTC. The encoded protein is CASSLRRATYEQYF.

The rearrangement links TRBV2 to TRBJ1-1; 7 positions agree with TRBD1. The ends lost 5 bases at V and 10 bases at J; junction bases unmatched: 7. Per germline, CDR1 SNHLY and CDR2 FYNNEI. The CDR3 extends over 12 amino acids. DNA for the CDR3: TGTGCCAGCAGTCCCCACCAGGGGGGAGCTTTCTTT. Translating gives CASSPHQGGAFF.

The rearrangement uses TRBV9 and TRBJ2-7, with 9 nucleotides matching TRBD1. Trimming took 4 bases from V and 0 from J; bases not matched to a gene: 8. The V gene's germline CDR1 is SGDLS and CDR2 YYNGEE. CDR3 length equals 16 residues. CDR3 residues: CASSPRDREISYEQYF. The CDR3 coding sequence is TGTGCCAGCAGCCCCCGGGACAGGGAGATCTCCTACGAGCAGTACTTC. The full variable domain, in which reference TRBV9 and TRBJ2-7 provide the parts outside the CDR3, is DSGVTQTPKHLITATGQRVTLRCSPRSGDLSVYWYQQSLDQGLQFLIQYYNGEERAKGNILERFSAQQFPDLHSELNLSSLELGDSALYFCASSPRDREISYEQYFGPGTRLTVT.

This clone was picked up one time. J is TRBJ1-2 and V is TRBV19; no firm D call. Germline CDR1 is LNHDA and CDR2 is SQIVND (reference sequence). With 8 bases removed from V and 1 base from J, the gap between germline ends came to 11 bases. This CDR3 contains 13 residues. CDR3 sequence reads: CASGPGFNYGYTF. The CDR3 region has the DNA TGTGCCAGTGGTCCGGGATTTAACTATGGCTACACCTTC.

The gene calls are TRBV2 and TRBJ2-3, with 8 bases identical to TRBD1. CDR3 size: 16 residues. Germline CDR1 and CDR2: SNHLY and FYNNEI. V gave up 0 bases and J gave up 5 bases; unmatched junction bases: 7. Written as DNA, the CDR3 is TGTGCCAGCAGTGAAGCGGGGGGACAGGACTTAGATACGCAGTATTTT. This translates into CASSEAGGQDLDTQYF.

The chain couples TRBV5-1 to TRBJ2-1; D is perhaps TRBD2 (6 bases). Germline V gives CDR1 SGHRS, CDR2 YFSETQ. The length of the CDR3 is 14 residues. Trimming cost V 1 base and J 7 bases, with 12 bases left between them. The CDR3 reads CASSLSGVGNEQFF. The CDR3 nucleotides are TGCGCCAGCAGCTTGTCGGGGGTAGGGAATGAGCAGTTCTTC. Complete variable domain (other parts from reference TRBV5-1 and TRBJ2-1): KAGVTQTPRYLIKTRGQQVTLSCSPISGHRSVSWYQQTPGQGLQFLFEYFSETQRNKGNFPGRFSGRQFSNSRSEMNVSTLELGDSALYLCASSLSGVGNEQFFGPGTRLTVL.

The chain combines TRBV27 with TRBJ1-4; D is perhaps TRBD1 (5 bases). Per the germline V gene, CDR1 is MNHEY and CDR2 is SMNVEV (reference sequence). V lost 8 bases, J lost 5 bases, and 15 bases lay in between. The CDR3 is 14 residues long. CDR3 sequence reads: CASRRGGSNEKLFF. CDR3 sequence (DNA): TGTGCCAGCCGTCGCGGGGGTTCAAATGAAAAACTGTTTTTT.

The J gene is TRBJ2-7, the V gene TRBV18; 16 bases are shared with TRBD2. Germline loops: CDR1 KGHSH, CDR2 LQKENI. The CDR3 is made up of 20 amino acids. The V and J ends lost 2 bases and 1 base, in that order; junction bases with no gene match: 11. CDR3 protein: CASSPKSGLAGGQFSYEQYF. For the CDR3, the DNA is TGTGCCAGCTCACCAAAATCGGGACTAGCGGGAGGGCAGTTTTCCTACGAGCAGTACTTC.

The chain recombines TRBV30 with TRBJ2-2; 8 bases agree with TRBD2. The CDR3 is 16 residues long. Germline CDR1 GTSNPN, CDR2 SVGIG (reference sequence). Germline trimming cut 5 bases from V and 2 bases from J; bases unmatched to any gene: 10. CDR3 amino acids: CAWAFETSANTGELFF. In nucleotides, the CDR3 is TGTGCCTGGGCCTTTGAGACTAGCGCAAACACCGGGGAGCTGTTTTTT.

Here the CDR3 DNA reads TGCGCCAGCGGGCGAACTAGCGCTTACAATGAGCAGTTCTTC. Translated, it gives CASGRTSAYNEQFF. The chain couples TRBV4-1 to TRBJ2-1; 7 bases fit TRBD2. The CDR3 is 14 amino acids. Trimming took 8 bases from V and 4 from J; bases not matched to a gene: 8. Germline CDR1 reads MGHRA; CDR2 reads YSYEKL.

The V gene is TRBV27, the J gene TRBJ1-1, with D perhaps TRBD1 (5 bases). CDR3 size: 14 residues. The V end was cut by 3 bases, the J end by 3 bases, with 11 bases between. Germline V gene sequence: CDR1 MNHEY, CDR2 SMNVEV (reference sequence). The CDR3 DNA reads as TGTGCCAGCAGTTTCAGGGAAAGGGACACTGAAGCTTTCTTT. It encodes CASSFRERDTEAFF.

The chain uses TRBV7-9 and TRBJ1-3; unclear D gene. CDR1 is SEHNR and CDR2 is FQNEAQ in the germline V gene (reference sequence). The CDR3 covers 17 residues. Trimming left V 4 bases short and J 3 bases short, with 19 bases between. This chain's CDR3 is CASSSRGVDTNGNTIYF. In nucleotides, the CDR3 is TGTGCCAGCAGCTCTCGTGGGGTAGACACAAATGGAAACACCATATATTTT.

The chain is built from TRBV18 and TRBJ2-3; 9 bases match TRBD2. The J segment lost 0 bases and the V segment lost 6 bases, leaving 7 bases of the junction unmatched. Germline lookup yields CDR1 KGHSH and CDR2 LQKENI. There are 16 residues in the CDR3. The CDR3 DNA reads as TGTGCCAGCTCCTTGACTAGCGGCACTAGCACAGATACGCAGTATTTT. Residues: CASSLTSGTSTDTQYF.

Written as DNA, the CDR3 is TGTGCCAGCAGCTTAGCGGGACTAGTATCCGGGGAGCTGTTTTTT. Encoded protein: CASSLAGLVSGELFF. The chain carries TRBV11-2 and TRBJ2-2; 8 nucleotides line up with TRBD2. The CDR3 has 15 amino acids. CDR1 SGHAT and CDR2 FQNNGV come from the germline V gene. Unmatched junction bases numbered 4, after V lost 1 base and J lost 6 bases. Complete variable domain (other parts from reference TRBV11-2 and TRBJ2-2): EAGVAQSPRYKIIEKRQSVAFWCNPISGHATLYWYQQILGQGPKLLIQFQNNGVVDDSQLPKDRFSAERLKGVDSTLKIQPAKLEDSAVYLCASSLAGLVSGELFFGEGSRLTVL.

About this clone itself: The same CDR3 also results from other DNA sequences found in this sample. This chain joins TRBV7-6 and TRBJ2-1, with D perhaps assigned TRBD1 or TRBD2 (5 bases each). Germline loops: CDR1 SGHVS, CDR2 FNYEAQ. The ends were cut back, 1 base at V and 9 bases at J, with 10 bases in the middle. The CDR3 contains 13 residues. This CDR3 is CASSLEGESEQFF. The CDR3 DNA follows: TGTGCCAGCAGCTTAGAAGGGGAGAGTGAGCAGTTCTTC.

The rearrangement uses TRBV9 and TRBJ2-7; no clear D gene. Germline values: CDR1 SGDLS, CDR2 YYNGEE. V lost 0 bases to trimming and J lost 2 bases, with 12 bases between them. The CDR3 covers 15 residues. The CDR3 loop is CASSVDPSGAYEQYF. CDR3 coding DNA: TGTGCCAGCAGCGTAGACCCTTCCGGAGCCTACGAGCAGTACTTC.

The CDR3 DNA is TGTGCCAGCAGCTTAGTTCAGGGAGCGGGGGATACGCAGTATTTT. This sequence encodes CASSLVQGAGDTQYF. V is TRBV7-6 and J is TRBJ2-3; 7 bases line up with TRBD2. Germline V gene data show CDR1 as SGHVS and CDR2 as FNYEAQ. The CDR3 covers 15 residues. V shed 1 base, J shed 6 bases, and the junction held 7 bases outside the gene matches.

The chain carries TRBV18 and TRBJ2-5, with D unresolved. From germline, CDR1 is KGHSH and CDR2 LQKENI. This CDR3 has 15 residues. V dropped 3 bases and J dropped 2 bases, with 13 bases sitting between them. CDR3 region: CASSPTVHGQETQYF. In DNA, the CDR3 is TGTGCCAGCTCACCTACGGTTCACGGACAAGAGACCCAGTACTTC.

The J gene is TRBJ2-7, the V gene TRBV5-1, with a possible D match to TRBD1 (5 bases). Between the trimmed V and J ends, which lost 4 bases and 7 bases, there was a span of 15 bases. CDR1 SGHRS and CDR2 YFSETQ come from the germline V gene. The CDR3 runs 13 residues. CDR3 loop: CASSPAPQGEQYF. CDR3 sequence (DNA): TGCGCCAGCAGCCCGGCCCCCCAGGGAGAGCAGTACTTC.